The rows below give T cell receptor beta chains drawn from one sample of a study of radiotherapy plus CTLA-4 blockade in lung cancer. The assay was immunoSEQ multiplex PCR, and TCRdb's table has in-frame clones only and misses some. The sample has some 110,000 clones; approximately 90% are singletons. This material consisted of peripheral blood, taken from a patient treated with radiotherapy plus ipilimumab. The receptors were sampled from a human donor with non-small cell lung cancer that progressed on radiotherapy plus ipilimumab. Each CDR3 is given with its conserved first and last residue. D genes are given only for firm matches. A row's size may be missing; if present it is once, few, many or a size class.

D	V	length	size	J	DNA	CDR3
NA	TRBV18	14	NA	TRBJ1-2	TGTGCCAGCTCACCCAGAGAGGAAGAATATGGCTACACCTTC	CASSPREEEYGYTF
TRBD2	TRBV2	14	NA	TRBJ2-1	TGTGCCAGCAGCTTTAGCGGGAGAAACGATGAGCAGTTCTTC	CASSFSGRNDEQFF
NA	TRBV27	15	NA	TRBJ2-1	TGTGCCAGCAGTCCACTCCAGTACGCCTACAATGAGCAGTTCTTC	CASSPLQYAYNEQFF
TRBD2	TRBV6-1	16	few	TRBJ2-7	TGTGCCAGCAGTGAATGGCGAGCGGGAGGTGAACTCGAGCAGTACTTC	CASSEWRAGGELEQYF
NA	TRBV19	11	few	TRBJ1-2	TGTGCCAGTAGTACGACGGTCGGCTACACCTTC	CASSTTVGYTF
NA	TRBV2	14	NA	TRBJ2-3	TGTGCCAGCGGTGGGCAGGTGCTCGGAGATACGCAGTATTTT	CASGGQVLGDTQYF
NA	TRBV27	14	NA	TRBJ2-1	TGTGCCAGCAGCCCAACGGCTACGAAGGACAAGCAGTTCTTC	CASSPTATKDKQFF
NA	TRBV25-1	15	NA	TRBJ2-7	TGTGCCAGCAGTGTCCGGGGGAAGGGCACCTACGAGCAGTACTTC	CASSVRGKGTYEQYF
NA	TRBV7-9	14	NA	TRBJ2-3	TGTGCCAGCAGCCCGCGGGCGAGCACAGATACGCAGTATTTT	CASSPRASTDTQYF
NA	TRBV5-6	15	NA	TRBJ1-2	TGTGCCAGCAGCAGCCTTTCAGGCTCAATCTATGGCTACACCTTC	CASSSLSGSIYGYTF
NA	TRBV6-5	15	NA	TRBJ2-7	TGTGCCAGCAGTTTTAATGGAGTCGGGTCCTACGAGCAGTACTTC	CASSFNGVGSYEQYF
NA	TRBV5-1	20	NA	TRBJ1-1	TGCGCCAGCAGACTGGGGGTGACGGTAGGGAGATGGAGTAGGGCCACTGAAGCTTTCTTT	CASRLGVTVGRWSRATEAFF
NA	TRBV7-2	16	NA	TRBJ2-3	TGTGCCAGCAGCCTTTTTTGGAGCGTTAGCACAGATACGCAGTATTTT	CASSLFWSVSTDTQYF
NA	TRBV9	15	NA	TRBJ1-5	TGTGCCAGCAGCCACCGGACAGATAGCAATCAGCCCCAGCATTTT	CASSHRTDSNQPQHF
NA	TRBV9	13	NA	TRBJ2-2	TGTGCCAGCAGCGTAGACCCTGCGGGGCCCCTGTTTTTT	CASSVDPAGPLFF
TRBD1	TRBV7-9	13	NA	TRBJ2-5	TGTGCCAGCAGCTTTACAGGGGAAGAGACCCAGTACTTC	CASSFTGEETQYF
TRBD2	TRBV14	17	NA	TRBJ2-1	TGTGCCAGCAGCCGCCCCGAAGTACTAGCGGAATACAATGAGCAGTTCTTC	CASSRPEVLAEYNEQFF
TRBD2	TRBV7-8	18	NA	TRBJ2-7	TGTGCCAGCAGCTTAGGCCCCCTACTAGCGGGAGATAAGTACGAGCAGTACTTC	CASSLGPLLAGDKYEQYF
NA	TRBV29-1	15	once	TRBJ2-2	TGCAGCGTTGCGGTTATAGCGGCAGACACCGGGGAGCTGTTTTTT	CSVAVIAADTGELFF
TRBD1	TRBV4-1	14	NA	TRBJ2-7	TGCGCCAGCAGCCAAAGGACAGGAGTCTACGAGCAGTACTTC	CASSQRTGVYEQYF
TRBD2	TRBV7-2	15	NA	TRBJ2-1	TGTGCCAGCAGCTTAGGGGCTAGCGGGAGTCGGGAGCAGTTCTTC	CASSLGASGSREQFF
TRBD1	TRBV28	18	once	TRBJ1-2	TGTGCCAGCAGAGTCCCCCGGGGACAGGGGAACGGGAACTATGGCTACACCTTC	CASRVPRGQGNGNYGYTF
TRBD1	TRBV11-2	15	NA	TRBJ2-1	TGTGCCAGCAGCGCGACAGGGGGCGCATCTAATGAGCAGTTCTTC	CASSATGGASNEQFF
NA	TRBV21-1	12	NA	TRBJ1-2	TGTGCCAGCAGCACCCTTCTCGGAGGCTACACCTTC	CASSTLLGGYTF
NA	TRBV27	15	NA	TRBJ1-1	TGTGCCAGCAGTTTATCAGGAGGGTCGAACACTGAAGCTTTCTTT	CASSLSGGSNTEAFF
TRBD2	TRBV29-1	16	NA	TRBJ2-3	TGCAGCGTAAACCCGGGACTAGCGGGAGGGAGGAATACGCAGTATTTT	CSVNPGLAGGRNTQYF
NA	TRBV11-2	14	once	TRBJ2-3	TGTGCCGCCCTGGGTCTCTGGGGCACAGATACGCAGTATTTT	CAALGLWGTDTQYF
NA	TRBV11-3	14	NA	TRBJ2-3	TGTGCCAGCAGCTTAGGAGCCCGCACAGATACGCAGTATTTT	CASSLGARTDTQYF
NA	TRBV7-9	14	few	TRBJ1-2	TGTGCCAGCAGCTCCTCGGACCGTAGGAATGGCTACACCTTC	CASSSSDRRNGYTF
NA	TRBV28	12	few	TRBJ1-1	TGTGCCAGCAGTTCTTGGCTGCCCGAGGCTTTCTTT	CASSSWLPEAFF
TRBD1	TRBV18	16	NA	TRBJ2-3	TGTGCCAGCTCACCACCTAGGACAGGAACCACAGATACGCAGTATTTT	CASSPPRTGTTDTQYF
NA	TRBV6-4	16	NA	TRBJ2-1	TGTGCCAGCAGTGATCTGGCCGGGAAGAGCTACAATGAGCAGTTCTTC	CASSDLAGKSYNEQFF
NA	TRBV30	14	NA	TRBJ1-2	TGTGCCTGGAGACGGGGGGACCCTAACTATGGCTACACCTTC	CAWRRGDPNYGYTF
NA	TRBV11-2	11	NA	TRBJ2-7	TGTGCCAGCAGTCCCTATAACGAGCAGTACTTC	CASSPYNEQYF
TRBD2	TRBV9	16	NA	TRBJ2-5	TGTGCCAGCAGCGGGGGACTAGCGGGAGGACAAGAGACCCAGTACTTC	CASSGGLAGGQETQYF
TRBD1	TRBV29-1	13	NA	TRBJ2-7	TGCAGCGTGGAGACAGGGGTACGAGACGAGCAGTACTTC	CSVETGVRDEQYF
TRBD1	TRBV9	15	NA	TRBJ1-1	TGTGCCAGCAGCGTAGGGACAGGGGGCAGTGAAGTAGCTTTCTTT	CASSVGTGGSEVAFF
TRBD1	TRBV7-9	15	few	TRBJ1-1	TGTGCCAGCAGCCCCCGGGACAGGATGAACACTGAAGCTTTCTTT	CASSPRDRMNTEAFF
NA	TRBV15	15	NA	TRBJ2-7	TGTGCCACCACACCCGACGGGAAGCCGTCCTACGAGCAGTACTTC	CATTPDGKPSYEQYF
NA	TRBV12-5	12	few	TRBJ1-4	TGTGCTAGTGCGGGGGCCGGTGAAAAACTGTTTTTT	CASAGAGEKLFF
TRBD1	TRBV9	16	NA	TRBJ2-1	TGTGCCAGCAGCGCATGGACAGGGACCCCCGACAAGGAGCAGTTCTTC	CASSAWTGTPDKEQFF
TRBD1	TRBV5-5	15	NA	TRBJ1-2	TGTGCCAGCAGTTTTGGACTGAAGGGGGCGTATGGCTACACCTTC	CASSFGLKGAYGYTF
NA	TRBV4-1	15	NA	TRBJ2-7	TGCGCCAGCAGCGCCGGGGCCGGATGGGGCTACGAGCAGTACTTC	CASSAGAGWGYEQYF
TRBD2	TRBV2	15	NA	TRBJ2-3	TGTGCCAGCAGCGCAACTAGCGGGAGCACAGATACGCAGTATTTT	CASSATSGSTDTQYF
NA	TRBV29-1	12	NA	TRBJ2-3	TGCAGCGTTGAGGGGGCTAGAGATACGCAGTATTTT	CSVEGARDTQYF
NA	TRBV5-4	12	NA	TRBJ2-7	TGTGCCAGCAGCTCGCCCATGAACGAGCAGTACTTC	CASSSPMNEQYF
TRBD2	TRBV30	15	NA	TRBJ2-2	TGTGCCTGGGGGCTCAGCGGGGGTTACCCCGGGGAGCTGTTTTTT	CAWGLSGGYPGELFF
NA	TRBV4-2	17	NA	TRBJ2-3	TGTGCCAGCAGCCAAGATAGGGCAGGGCTTTACACAGATACGCAGTATTTT	CASSQDRAGLYTDTQYF
NA	TRBV9	10	NA	TRBJ1-5	TGTGCCAGCGGGGACCAGCCCCAGCATTTT	CASGDQPQHF
NA	TRBV5-1	15	NA	TRBJ2-5	TGCGCCAGCAGCTACCGACAGCCCCCCCAAGAGACCCAGTACTTC	CASSYRQPPQETQYF
TRBD2	TRBV7-3	16	NA	TRBJ2-1	TGTGCCAGCAGCTTAACATGGGGGGGACCCTTCAATGAGCAGTTCTTC	CASSLTWGGPFNEQFF
TRBD2	TRBV18	15	NA	TRBJ2-1	TGTGCCAGCTCACAACGGACTAGCGGGAGAGATGAGCAGTTCTTC	CASSQRTSGRDEQFF
NA	TRBV11-3	13	NA	TRBJ2-5	TGTGCCAGCAGCTTACAGGGGCCGGAGACCCAGTACTTC	CASSLQGPETQYF
NA	TRBV29-1	13	NA	TRBJ1-1	TGCAGCGTTTCGGGGTTACCGAACACTGAAGCTTTCTTT	CSVSGLPNTEAFF
TRBD2	TRBV14	16	NA	TRBJ2-3	TGTGCCAGCAGCCCCTTCGGGGGGTTACAGACAGATACGCAGTATTTT	CASSPFGGLQTDTQYF
TRBD2	TRBV27	15	NA	TRBJ2-5	TGTGCCAGCAGTTTCTTCGGGAGGGCTACAGAGACCCAGTACTTC	CASSFFGRATETQYF
NA	TRBV29-1	14	NA	TRBJ2-3	TGCAGCGTTGAAGGTGCAGAGGGGGGCGATACGCAGTATTTT	CSVEGAEGGDTQYF
NA	TRBV30	12	NA	TRBJ2-7	TGTGCCTGGAGATTTAGCAGCTACGAGCAGTACTTC	CAWRFSSYEQYF
NA	TRBV6-5	13	NA	TRBJ2-7	TGTGCCAGCAGTGGGACCTATCATTCCGAGCAGTACTTC	CASSGTYHSEQYF
TRBD2	TRBV10-2	17	once	TRBJ2-3	TGCGCCAGCAGTCGGACTAGGCGGGGAAACGGCGCAGATACGCAGTATTTT	CASSRTRRGNGADTQYF